These 25 T cell receptor beta chains came from one sample sequenced in a study of blood T cell repertoires in COVID-19. Sequencing was performed with immunoSEQ multiplex PCR; in TCRdb, only in-frame clones are kept and a portion is missing. The sample has over 55,000 clones; around 90% are singletons. The sequenced sample was peripheral blood. The receptors derive from a man in his sixties with acute or convalescent COVID-19.

The chain is built from TRBV5-1 and TRBJ2-3; 10 bases line up with TRBD2. The V gene's germline CDR1 is SGHRS and CDR2 YFSETQ. CDR3 length equals 18 residues. J gave up 0 bases and V 4 bases, and 11 bases lay outside the gene matches. The CDR3 region is CASSLAYSGRSSTDTQYF. The CDR3, as DNA: TGCGCCAGCAGCCTCGCGTATAGCGGGAGGTCTAGCACAGATACGCAGTATTTT. The whole variable domain, filled in from reference TRBV5-1 and TRBJ2-3, reads KAGVTQTPRYLIKTRGQQVTLSCSPISGHRSVSWYQQTPGQGLQFLFEYFSETQRNKGNFPGRFSGRQFSNSRSEMNVSTLELGDSALYLCASSLAYSGRSSTDTQYFGPGTRLTVL.

The V gene is TRBV6-5, the J gene TRBJ1-3; D gene uncertain. This CDR3 has 14 amino acids. The germline gives CDR1 MNHEY, CDR2 SVGAGI. The V gene lost 10 bases and the J gene lost 0 bases, with 13 bases spanning the gap. The CDR3, as DNA: TGTGCCACTAGGAAGGAGAGCTCTGGAAACACCATATATTTT. It translates to CATRKESSGNTIYF.

The V gene is TRBV5-1, the J gene TRBJ2-1; 9 nucleotides align to TRBD1. The germline V gene encodes CDR1 SGHRS and CDR2 YFSETQ. CDR3 size: 12 residues. The ends lost 2 bases at V and 12 bases at J; junction bases unmatched: 3. The CDR3 DNA reads as TGCGCCAGCAGCTTCGGACAGGGGAGGCAGTTCTTC. Protein sequence: CASSFGQGRQFF. The variable domain in full, with the rest retrieved from reference TRBV5-1 and TRBJ2-1, is KAGVTQTPRYLIKTRGQQVTLSCSPISGHRSVSWYQQTPGQGLQFLFEYFSETQRNKGNFPGRFSGRQFSNSRSEMNVSTLELGDSALYLCASSFGQGRQFFGPGTRLTVL.

The V and J genes are TRBV5-5 and TRBJ2-1; D perhaps matches TRBD2 (5 bases). From germline, CDR1 is SGHKS and CDR2 YYEKEE (reference sequence). With 6 bases removed from V and 9 bases from J, the gap between germline ends came to 25 bases. The CDR3 length is 16 residues. For the CDR3, the DNA is TGTGCCAGCATGCTAACATTGGCTACACAAGGGAGTGAGCAGTTCTTC. Its protein is CASMLTLATQGSEQFF.

This chain uses TRBV27 with TRBJ2-5, with TRBD2 identical over 13 bases. This CDR3 comprises 16 residues. Trimming at V came to 4 bases and at J to 5 bases, leaving 7 bases not matched to a gene. CDR1 is MNHEY, CDR2 SMNVEV, per germline (reference sequence). CDR3 in DNA: TGTGCCAGCAGTTCCGCACTAGCGGGAGGGGAGGAGACCCAGTACTTC. Protein: CASSSALAGGEETQYF.

This clone was recorded only once. The chain recombines TRBV7-2 with TRBJ2-4, with TRBD2 matching 8 bases. CDR1 and CDR2 (germline): SGHTA, FQGNSA. Trimming at V came to 0 bases and at J to 6 bases, leaving 4 bases not matched to a gene. The CDR3 is 15 amino acids. The CDR3 is CASSLARLAGNIQYF. CDR3 sequence (DNA): TGTGCCAGCAGCTTAGCTAGGCTAGCGGGAAACATTCAGTACTTC.

The chain combines TRBV7-3 with TRBJ2-1; weak D call: TRBD2 (7 bases). The CDR3 runs 13 residues. Trimming pared 0 bases from V and 15 bases from J, leaving 15 bases between. Looked up from germline, CDR1 is SGHTA and CDR2 is FQGTGA. The CDR3 sequence: CASSLTGAGEPFF. DNA of the CDR3: TGTGCCAGCAGCTTAACGGGGGCGGGAGAACCGTTCTTC.

The genes are TRBV4-1 and TRBJ2-3; perhaps TRBD1 as D (6 bases). Germline lookup yields CDR1 MGHRA and CDR2 YSYEKL. V lost 2 bases to trimming and J lost 3 bases, with 12 bases between them. This CDR3 comprises 15 residues. In DNA form, the CDR3 reads TGCGCCAGCAGCCAACTGGGGGCTGAGACAGATACGCAGTATTTT. It translates to CASSQLGAETDTQYF.

The CDR3 region is CASSLGLAGGPSYNEQFF. As DNA, the CDR3 is TGTGCCAGCAGTTTAGGACTAGCGGGAGGACCCTCTTACAATGAGCAGTTCTTC. The V gene is TRBV28, the J gene TRBJ2-1, with 14 bases matching TRBD2. The germline gives CDR1 MDHEN, CDR2 SYDVKM. V dropped 2 bases and J dropped 4; count of bases not matched to a gene: 7. This CDR3 has 18 residues.

The rearrangement joins TRBV5-1 to TRBJ1-2; perhaps TRBD1 as D (5 bases). The CDR3 runs 14 residues. The V gene lost 2 bases and the J gene lost 6 bases, with 14 bases spanning the gap. CDR1 SGHRS and CDR2 YFSETQ come from the germline V gene. CDR3 amino acids: CASSFPGFADGYTF. CDR3 in DNA: TGCGCCAGCAGCTTCCCAGGGTTCGCGGATGGCTACACCTTC.

The chain is built from TRBV24-1 and TRBJ2-1; no clear D. This CDR3 is 13 amino acids long. Trimming pared 4 bases from V and 3 bases from J, leaving 6 bases between. CDR1 is KGHDR and CDR2 is SFDVKD in the germline V gene. The chain's CDR3 is CATSDLDYNEQFF. For the CDR3, the DNA is TGTGCCACCAGTGACCTAGACTACAATGAGCAGTTCTTC.

This clone appeared a few times. This chain uses TRBV25-1 with TRBJ1-1; no definite D call. Germline V gene lookup returns CDR1 MGHDK and CDR2 SYGVNS. Trimming took off 5 bases at V and 1 base at J, with 11 bases between the two ends. The CDR3 sequence is 14 residues long. For the CDR3, the DNA is TGTGCCAGCAGTAAAACTCACGAGAACACTGAAGCTTTCTTT. It is translated as CASSKTHENTEAFF.

The chain carries TRBV6-1 and TRBJ2-7, with 12 bases aligning to TRBD1. The CDR3 totals 15 residues. CDR1 and CDR2 from the germline V gene are MNHNS and SASEGT. With V trimmed by 3 bases and J by 5 bases, 5 bases remained unmatched. The CDR3 DNA is TGTGCCAGCAGTGACAGGGACAGGGGGCGCGACGAGCAGTACTTC. Translating gives CASSDRDRGRDEQYF.

The CDR3 DNA reads as TGTGCCAGCAGCTCAGGAGGACTCCCACCCTACGAGCAGTACTTC. Protein: CASSSGGLPPYEQYF. This chain links TRBV7-3 with TRBJ2-7; maybe TRBD2 (5 bases). Between the trimmed V and J ends, which lost 4 bases and 2 bases, there was a span of 15 bases. Germline CDR1 is SGHTA and CDR2 is FQGTGA. CDR3 length: 15 amino acids.

This chain joins TRBV3-1 (or the pseudogene TRBV3-2) and TRBJ1-2; D possibly corresponds to TRBD1 (5 bases). The germline V gene encodes CDR1 LGHDT and CDR2 YNNKEL (reference sequence). The CDR3 consists of 11 residues. Trimming cost V 11 bases and J 8 bases, with 15 bases left between them. The CDR3 spells CARRGAGGYTF. The CDR3 region has the DNA TGTGCCCGCCGCGGGGCGGGGGGCTACACCTTC.

This chain links TRBV2 with TRBJ2-2; 11 positions match TRBD2. CDR1 SNHLY and CDR2 FYNNEI come from the germline V gene. V shed 8 bases, J shed 5 bases, and the junction held 7 bases outside the gene matches. The CDR3 sequence is 15 residues long. The CDR3 protein is CASGSLAGGTGELFF. The DNA for the CDR3 is TGTGCCAGCGGGAGCCTAGCGGGAGGTACCGGGGAGCTGTTTTTT.

The rearrangement uses TRBV10-3 and TRBJ2-1, with TRBD1 matching 9 bases. Looked up from germline, CDR1 is ENHRY and CDR2 is SYGVKD. J was trimmed by 7 bases and V by 0 bases; bases with no gene match: 7. This CDR3 is built from 16 residues. CDR3 residues: CAISESGTGIRNEQFF. The DNA for the CDR3 is TGTGCCATCAGTGAGTCGGGGACAGGGATACGTAATGAGCAGTTCTTC.

The rearrangement links TRBV12-3 or TRBV12-4 to TRBJ1-2; D uncertain. V was cut by 5 bases and J by 0 bases, with 7 bases left in between. This CDR3 has 13 residues. The chain's CDR3 is CASSRGTNYGYTF. In nucleotides, the CDR3 is TGTGCCAGCAGTCGGGGAACTAACTATGGCTACACCTTC.

CDR3 bases: TGCGCCAGCAGCCTAAGAGGGCCGAGGAACACTGAAGCTTTCTTT. Translated, it gives CASSLRGPRNTEAFF. V usage is TRBV4-3 and J usage is TRBJ1-1; D gene ambiguous. CDR3 length: 15 amino acids. Between the trimmed V and J ends, which lost 4 bases and 1 base, there was a span of 13 bases. Germline assignment: CDR1 LGHNA and CDR2 YSLEER.

CDR3 DNA sequence: TGTGCCAGCAGCTCCTATGGGGGCTCGAGCACCGGGGAGCTGTTTTTT. Its protein product is CASSSYGGSSTGELFF. The J gene is TRBJ2-2, the V gene TRBV9; a possible D gene is TRBD1 (6 bases). Deletions cut 4 bases from V and 4 bases from J, with 17 bases between. Germline CDR1 and CDR2: SGDLS and YYNGEE. This CDR3 comprises 16 residues.

The chain uses TRBV28 and TRBJ1-5; D ambiguous. Germline V gives CDR1 MDHEN, CDR2 SYDVKM. This CDR3 is built from 16 residues. Trimming shortened V by 5 bases and J by 3 bases, and 17 bases separated the two germline ends. CDR3 sequence: CASSEARGGNNQPQHF. The CDR3 coding sequence is TGTGCCAGCAGTGAAGCCCGGGGTGGAAACAATCAGCCCCAGCATTTT.

V is TRBV7-9 and J is TRBJ1-1, with 9 bases fitting TRBD1. This CDR3 has 16 residues. Unmatched junction bases numbered 6, after V lost 3 bases and J lost 1 base. Per the germline V gene, CDR1 is SEHNR and CDR2 is FQNEAQ (reference sequence). CDR3 in DNA: TGTGCCAGCAGCTTGAATCCGGGACAGGGGAACACTGAAGCTTTCTTT. Translated, it gives CASSLNPGQGNTEAFF.

The CDR3 loop is CASSLGRDSFPGELFF. CDR3 nucleotides: TGTGCCAGCAGTTTAGGAAGGGACAGCTTCCCCGGGGAGCTGTTTTTT. The gene calls are TRBV28 and TRBJ2-2; TRBD1 matches at 7 bases. The germline CDR1 and CDR2 sequences are MDHEN and SYDVKM. CDR3 length: 16 amino acids. V lost 2 bases and J lost 6; bases outside the gene matches: 9. The full variable domain, its missing parts supplied by reference TRBV28 and TRBJ2-2, is DVKVTQSSRYLVKRTGEKVFLECVQDMDHENMFWYRQDPGLGLRLIYFSYDVKMKEKGDIPEGYSVSREKKERFSLILESASTNQTSMYLCASSLGRDSFPGELFFGEGSRLTVL.

The rearrangement links TRBV4-3 to TRBJ1-1; TRBD1 matches 11 bases. The V segment lost 1 base and the J segment 10 bases; nucleotides outside the gene matches: 5. This CDR3 is built from 14 residues. Germline V gene sequence: CDR1 LGHNA, CDR2 YSLEER. CDR3: CASSQVWGQGGAFF. The DNA of the CDR3 is TGCGCCAGCAGCCAAGTTTGGGGACAGGGGGGAGCTTTCTTT.

V gene TRBV28 combines with J gene TRBJ1-6; 8 bases line up with TRBD1. The germline gives CDR1 MDHEN, CDR2 SYDVKM. The V and J ends lost 5 bases and 7 bases, in that order; junction bases with no gene match: 13. This CDR3 is 17 amino acids long. CDR3 sequence: CASSINGQGRWNSPLHF. The CDR3 region has the DNA TGTGCCAGCAGTATTAACGGACAGGGAAGGTGGAATTCACCCCTCCACTTT. Together with reference TRBV28 and TRBJ1-6, the CDR3 gives the full variable domain: DVKVTQSSRYLVKRTGEKVFLECVQDMDHENMFWYRQDPGLGLRLIYFSYDVKMKEKGDIPEGYSVSREKKERFSLILESASTNQTSMYLCASSINGQGRWNSPLHFGNGTRLTVT.